A selection of T cell receptor beta chains follows, all from one sample in a study of OX40 agonist ivuxolimab in advanced cancers. Using immunoSEQ multiplex PCR, the repertoire was profiled, and TCRdb retains in-frame clones only, with some absent. Here the sample spans 70,000 to 95,000 clones, around four fifths being singletons. Here the sequenced sample was CD4+ or CD8+ T cells sorted from blood, taken in a trial of the OX40 agonist ivuxolimab. These receptors were collected from an adult with an advanced solid tumor such as melanoma, head and neck, liver or kidney cancer. Each CDR3 is given with its conserved first and last residue. The D gene is left open where the match is weak. Expanded clones are given a class, and other clones once, few, many or no size at all.

j_call,d_call,clone_size,v_call,cdr3_aa,cdr3_nt
TRBJ1-2,NA,NA,TRBV5-1,CASSLGGTYGYTF,TGCGCCAGCAGCTTGGGGGGCACCTATGGCTACACCTTC
TRBJ2-5,TRBD1,few,TRBV19,CASRLTGGGETQYF,TGTGCCAGTAGGCTAACAGGGGGCGGAGAGACCCAGTACTTC
TRBJ1-5,TRBD1,NA,TRBV10-1,CASSDRPRTGGHNQPQHF,TGCGCCAGCAGTGACCGACCAAGGACAGGGGGCCACAATCAGCCCCAGCATTTT
TRBJ2-2,NA,NA,TRBV7-8,CASNQGNTGELFF,TGTGCCAGCAACCAGGGGAACACCGGGGAGCTGTTTTTT
TRBJ2-3,NA,NA,TRBV29-1,CSASRGEILDTQYF,TGCAGCGCTAGCAGAGGGGAGATTTTAGATACGCAGTATTTT
TRBJ1-1,NA,NA,TRBV11-2,CASSPFRYTEAFF,TGTGCCAGCAGCCCGTTTCGTTACACTGAAGCTTTCTTT
TRBJ1-1,NA,once,TRBV30,CALRRGPGYFDTEAFF,TGTGCCTTACGAAGGGGTCCCGGGTATTTTGACACTGAAGCTTTCTTT
TRBJ1-1,NA,once,TRBV18,CASSGTEAEAFF,TGTGCCAGCTCAGGGACCGAGGCTGAAGCTTTCTTT
TRBJ2-3,TRBD2,NA,TRBV27,CASSRAGATSLGTDTQYF,TGTGCCAGCAGCAGAGCGGGAGCTACCTCTCTCGGCACAGATACGCAGTATTTT
TRBJ1-2,NA,NA,TRBV27,CATRWNYGYTF,TGTGCCACTAGATGGAACTATGGCTACACCTTC
TRBJ1-3,NA,NA,TRBV5-8,CASSLSGNTIYF,TGTGCCAGCAGCCTCTCGGGAAACACCATATATTTT
TRBJ2-5,NA,NA,TRBV6-5,CASSFGTLGQETQYF,TGTGCCAGCAGCTTCGGGACCTTGGGCCAAGAGACCCAGTACTTC
TRBJ1-2,NA,once,TRBV5-1,CASSLAGYNYGYTF,TGCGCCAGCAGCTTGGCCGGATATAACTATGGCTACACCTTC
TRBJ2-1,TRBD2,NA,TRBV5-4,CASSGTSGRVYNEQFF,TGTGCCAGCAGCGGGACTAGCGGGAGGGTCTACAATGAGCAGTTCTTC
TRBJ1-6,TRBD1,NA,TRBV6-6,CASGQGNSPLHF,TGTGCCAGCGGACAGGGAAATTCACCCCTCCACTTT
TRBJ1-1,TRBD1,NA,TRBV19,CASKGQARGAETEAFF,TGTGCCAGTAAAGGACAGGCCAGAGGGGCTGAGACTGAAGCTTTCTTT
TRBJ1-4,TRBD1,few,TRBV19,CASRTGAGYEKLFF,TGTGCCAGTCGCACAGGGGCGGGCTATGAAAAACTGTTTTTT
TRBJ2-5,NA,NA,TRBV6-5,CASTSEETQYF,TGTGCCAGCACCTCTGAAGAGACCCAGTACTTC
TRBJ1-2,TRBD1,NA,TRBV11-2,CASSLLAGGAGIYGYTF,TGTGCCAGCAGCTTATTGGCAGGGGGCGCAGGTATCTATGGCTACACCTTC
TRBJ1-5,NA,few,TRBV6-1,CASSLDPGNNQPQHF,TGTGCCAGCAGTTTGGATCCCGGTAACAATCAGCCCCAGCATTTT
TRBJ2-7,NA,NA,TRBV7-6,CASATGRSDEQYF,TGTGCCAGCGCGACCGGTCGGAGTGACGAGCAGTACTTC
TRBJ1-1,NA,few,TRBV19,CASRSIGILNTEAFF,TGTGCCAGTAGATCCATTGGGATCCTGAACACTGAAGCTTTCTTT
TRBJ2-2,TRBD1,NA,TRBV5-1,CASSLSGQGGGELFF,TGCGCCAGCAGCTTGTCTGGACAGGGAGGAGGGGAGCTGTTTTTT
TRBJ1-1,NA,once,TRBV18,CASSPIGRDTEAFF,TGTGCCAGCTCACCAATAGGCAGGGACACTGAAGCTTTCTTT